This passage covers 16 T cell receptor beta chains from one sample sequenced in a study of control samples from healthy donors and cancer patients. Profiling relied on immunoSEQ multiplex PCR, and the TCRdb table lists in-frame clones only, not all of them. The table shows approximately 220,000 clones, with over 90% occurring only once. The sequenced sample consisted of blood. The receptor source for this set is a man aged 45-60 years in good health.

The chain carries TRBV28 and TRBJ1-1; D not resolved. CDR1 MDHEN and CDR2 SYDVKM come from the germline V gene. Deletions cut 6 bases from V and 3 bases from J, with 14 bases between. CDR3 length: 14 residues. This chain's CDR3 is CASSTVPLYTEAFF. Here the CDR3 DNA reads TGTGCCAGCAGCACGGTGCCCCTTTACACTGAAGCTTTCTTT.

This sequence joins TRBV7-9 and TRBJ1-5; D call uncertain. Looked up from germline, CDR1 is SEHNR and CDR2 is FQNEAQ (reference sequence). The germline V and J ends were trimmed by 3 bases and 0 bases, with 9 bases remaining between them. The CDR3 totals 15 residues. Here the CDR3 DNA reads TGTGCCAGCAGCTTCGGTGCGGGTAGCAATCAGCCCCAGCATTTT. This codes for CASSFGAGSNQPQHF.

The CDR3 is CSGYSYTEAFF. CDR3 coding DNA: TGCAGTGGCTATAGCTACACTGAAGCTTTCTTT. The chain joins TRBV20-1 to TRBJ1-1; no reliable D call. The CDR3 contains 11 residues. The ends were cut back, 7 bases at V and 3 bases at J, with 9 bases in the middle. The germline gives CDR1 DFQATT, CDR2 SNEGSKA (reference sequence).

The V gene is TRBV11-2, the J gene TRBJ1-6; tentative D call: TRBD1 (5 bases). CDR1 SGHAT and CDR2 FQNNGV come from the germline V gene. Trimming removed 5 bases at V and 7 bases at J, with 12 bases between. The CDR3 spans 14 residues. CDR3 residues: CASSLRVGNSPLHF. The CDR3 coding sequence is TGTGCCAGCAGCCTCAGGGTGGGGAATTCACCCCTCCACTTT.

The chain has TRBV5-1 and TRBJ1-1, with D possibly TRBD1 on 5 matching bases. CDR1 is SGHRS and CDR2 is YFSETQ in the germline V gene. With 6 bases removed from V and 2 bases from J, the gap between germline ends came to 14 bases. CDR3 length: 14 residues. The CDR3 DNA reads as TGCGCCAGCACTATCGACGGGGGAAACACTGAAGCTTTCTTT. Protein sequence: CASTIDGGNTEAFF.

V usage is TRBV5-1 and J usage is TRBJ2-1; possible D gene TRBD1, 5 bases. CDR1 is SGHRS, CDR2 YFSETQ, per germline. The CDR3 spans 17 residues. With 4 bases removed from V and 6 bases from J, the gap between germline ends came to 23 bases. The DNA of the CDR3 is TGCGCCAGCAGCCTCCAGGGTACCGACCGGCCACTCAATGAGCAGTTCTTC. Its protein is CASSLQGTDRPLNEQFF.

This chain connects TRBV28 to TRBJ2-7; D may be TRBD1 or TRBD2 (5 bases each). V gave up 10 bases and J gave up 2 bases, with 21 bases separating them. The CDR3 contains 15 residues. Germline lookup yields CDR1 MDHEN and CDR2 SYDVKM. CDR3 sequence (DNA): TGTGCCACCGATCCGACGGGGACCGCAGCCTACGAGCAGTACTTC. The encoded protein is CATDPTGTAAYEQYF.

This clone came up once. The sample carries other DNA sequences with the same CDR3. The CDR3 spells CATSLNNEQFF. Here the CDR3 DNA reads TGTGCCACCAGCCTAAACAATGAGCAGTTCTTC. This chain links TRBV24-1 with TRBJ2-1; D is ambiguous. The V gene's germline CDR1 is KGHDR and CDR2 SFDVKD. The V end lost 7 bases, the J end lost 5 bases, and 5 bases lay between the germline ends. This CDR3 is built from 11 residues.

The rearrangement uses TRBV2 and TRBJ1-6, with D possibly being TRBD1 (5 bases). Looked up from germline, CDR1 is SNHLY and CDR2 is FYNNEI. CDR3 length equals 14 residues. V gave up 7 bases and J gave up 8 bases, with 15 bases separating them. CDR3 nucleotides: TGTGCCAGCAACGCCGAGCAGGGCTATTCACCCCTCCACTTT. Amino acid sequence: CASNAEQGYSPLHF.

V is TRBV13 and J is TRBJ2-1; 15 bases match TRBD2. The germline CDR1 and CDR2 sequences are PRHDT and FYEKMQ (reference sequence). The CDR3 spans 21 residues. V shed 5 bases, J shed 0 bases, and the junction held 14 bases outside the gene matches. CDR3 coding DNA: TGTGCCAGCAGCCCCGCGCCAAGGACTAGCGGGGGGGGGAGCTCCTACAATGAGCAGTTCTTC. This sequence encodes CASSPAPRTSGGGSSYNEQFF.

The chain carries TRBV6-5 and TRBJ2-6; maybe TRBD1 (6 bases). CDR1 is MNHEY, CDR2 SVGAGI, per germline. With 6 bases removed from V and 0 bases from J, the gap between germline ends came to 9 bases. The length of the CDR3 is 15 residues. CDR3 DNA: TGTGCCAGCAGGGACAGTTTCTCTGGGGCCAACGTCCTGACTTTC. Translation: CASRDSFSGANVLTF.

The chain is built from TRBV6-5 and TRBJ2-7; D unresolved. The CDR3 totals 14 residues. From germline, CDR1 is MNHEY and CDR2 SVGAGI. Trimming left V 0 bases short and J 7 bases short, with 13 bases between. CDR3 nucleotide sequence: TGTGCCAGCAGTTACTCTCGATGGGGTAGGGAGCAGTACTTC. This translates into CASSYSRWGREQYF.

The genes are TRBV7-2 and TRBJ2-7; D may be TRBD1 (6 bases). The germline V gene has CDR1 SGHTA and CDR2 FQGNSA. V lost 5 bases and J lost 4, with 18 bases in between. The CDR3 runs 15 residues. This chain's CDR3 is CASSPPHQGKYEQYF. The CDR3 nucleotides read TGTGCCAGCAGCCCCCCCCACCAGGGGAAGTACGAGCAGTACTTC.

This clone was detected only once. This chain links TRBV6-5 with TRBJ1-2; the D gene is possibly TRBD1 (5 bases). The CDR3 spans 13 residues. Germline CDR1 is MNHEY and CDR2 is SVGAGI. V was trimmed by 6 bases and J by 8 bases, leaving 16 bases between them. The CDR3 loop is CASRDMVAGGYTF. DNA of the CDR3: TGTGCCAGCAGGGACATGGTAGCGGGGGGCTACACCTTC.

The chain employs TRBV3-1 (or the pseudogene TRBV3-2) and TRBJ2-4; D is perhaps TRBD2 (6 bases). This CDR3 has 15 amino acids. V lost 1 base, J lost 1 base, and 8 bases lay in between. Germline assignment: CDR1 LGHDT and CDR2 YNNKEL (reference sequence). The CDR3 is CASSQAGGAKNIQYF. The CDR3 DNA reads TGTGCCAGCAGCCAAGCAGGAGGGGCCAAAAACATTCAGTACTTC.

The chain combines TRBV15 with TRBJ1-4, with 7 bases that match TRBD1. Germline CDR1 is LNHNV and CDR2 is YYDKDF (reference sequence). With V trimmed by 2 bases and J by 1 base, 7 bases remained unmatched. This CDR3 comprises 17 residues. The CDR3 DNA reads TGTGCCACCAGCAGAAGACAGGGCGGAGGAACTAATGAAAAACTGTTTTTT. Protein: CATSRRQGGGTNEKLFF. The entire variable domain, with the rest obtained from reference TRBV15 and TRBJ1-4, is as follows: DAMVIQNPRYQVTQFGKPVTLSCSQTLNHNVMYWYQQKSSQAPKLLFHYYDKDFNNEADTPDNFQSRRPNTSFCFLDIRSPGLGDTAMYLCATSRRQGGGTNEKLFFGSGTQLSVL.